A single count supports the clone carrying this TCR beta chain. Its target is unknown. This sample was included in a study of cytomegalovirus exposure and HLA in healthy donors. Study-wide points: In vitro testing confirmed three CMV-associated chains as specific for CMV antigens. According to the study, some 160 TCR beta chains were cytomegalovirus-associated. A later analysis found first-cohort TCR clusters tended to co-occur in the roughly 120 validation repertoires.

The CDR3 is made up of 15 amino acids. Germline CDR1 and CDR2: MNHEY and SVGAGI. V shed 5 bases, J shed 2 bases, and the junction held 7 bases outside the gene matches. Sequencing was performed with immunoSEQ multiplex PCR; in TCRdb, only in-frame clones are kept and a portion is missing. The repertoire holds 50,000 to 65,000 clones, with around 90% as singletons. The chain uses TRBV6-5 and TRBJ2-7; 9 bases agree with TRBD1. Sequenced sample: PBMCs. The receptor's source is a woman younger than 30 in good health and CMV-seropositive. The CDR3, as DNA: TGTGCCAGCAGTCAACCGGGACAGGGCGCCTACGAGCAGTACTTC. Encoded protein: CASSQPGQGAYEQYF.